This T cell receptor (beta chain) is from a study of siplizumab effects on memory and regulatory T cells. Assay used: immunoSEQ multiplex PCR; TCRdb lists only in-frame clones, some missing. The sample has more than 90,000 clones, 80% to 95% seen once. Germline CDR1 reads KGHSH; CDR2 reads LQKENI. Deletions cut 1 base from V and 7 bases from J, with 5 bases between. The CDR3 is 12 amino acids. Sequenced material: non-Treg CD4+ T cells sorted from blood. The TCR was taken from a human donor in good health. This sequence joins TRBV18 and TRBJ2-1; no reliable D call. The CDR3 spells CASSPRINEQFF. As DNA, the CDR3 is TGTGCCAGCTCACCACGAATTAATGAGCAGTTCTTC.